In this sample, the clone carrying this TCR beta chain turned up once. The target antigen is unknown. This record belongs to a study of OX40 agonist ivuxolimab in advanced cancers. Background on the study: Patients were treated with ivuxolimab, an agonistic anti-OX40 (CD134) antibody. Every 2 weeks, patients received ivuxolimab intravenously, dosed at 0.01 to 10 mg/kg. The diagnoses of dose-escalation patients were hepatocellular carcinoma, melanoma, renal cell or head and neck cancer. Broader study findings: Expanded clones tended on average to be more numerous among CD8+ T cells than CD4+.

TCRdb keeps only in-frame clones here, not all; method: immunoSEQ multiplex PCR. The table shows about 45,000 clones, with about nine tenths occurring only once. This CDR3 comprises 12 residues. Germline assignment: CDR1 LNHDA and CDR2 SQIVND (reference sequence). The V and J ends lost 6 bases and 9 bases respectively, with 15 bases between them. The sequencing used CD4+ or CD8+ T cells sorted from blood, collected in a trial of the OX40 agonist ivuxolimab. This TCR was recovered from an adult with an advanced solid tumor such as melanoma, head and neck, liver or kidney cancer. The chain has TRBV19 and TRBJ2-7; TRBD1 is a possible D gene (6 bases). CDR3 bases: TGTGCCAGTAGCGGGTTAGGGGGAATGCAGTACTTC. Encoded protein: CASSGLGGMQYF.